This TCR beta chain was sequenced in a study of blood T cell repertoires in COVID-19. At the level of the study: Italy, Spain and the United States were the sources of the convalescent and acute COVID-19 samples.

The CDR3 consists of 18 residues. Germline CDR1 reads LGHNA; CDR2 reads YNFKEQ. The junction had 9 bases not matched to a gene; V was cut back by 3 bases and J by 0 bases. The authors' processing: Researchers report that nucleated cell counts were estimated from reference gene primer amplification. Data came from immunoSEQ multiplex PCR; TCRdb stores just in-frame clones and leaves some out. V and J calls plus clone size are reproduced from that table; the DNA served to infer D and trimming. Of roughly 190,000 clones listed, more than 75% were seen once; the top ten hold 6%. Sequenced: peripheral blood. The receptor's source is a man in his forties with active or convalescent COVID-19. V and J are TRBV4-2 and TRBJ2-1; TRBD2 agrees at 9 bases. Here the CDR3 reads CASSQGFSGSHSYNEQFF. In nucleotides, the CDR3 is TGTGCCAGCAGCCAGGGGTTTAGCGGGAGCCACTCCTACAATGAGCAGTTCTTC.